This TCR beta chain was recorded in a study of T cells after yellow fever vaccination. TCRdb reprocessed the 5' RACE reads via MiXCR and lists one record per CDR3 protein. This sample carries approximately 610,000 distinct CDR3 sequences, about 15% of them seen once, and the ten largest clones take roughly 17%. The CDR3 loop spans 14 amino acids. Trimming removed 5 bases at V and 4 bases at J, with 14 bases between. The rearrangement links TRBV12-3 or TRBV12-4 to TRBJ1-1; D uncertain. The sequence was obtained from a man aged 18 to 30 who received the YFV17D yellow fever vaccine. The sequences come from PBMCs, collected less than 6 days after the first yellow fever vaccination. CDR3 DNA: TGTGCCAGCAGTCCGACCCGAGCTTTCACTGAAGCTTTCTTT. Amino acids: CASSPTRAFTEAFF.